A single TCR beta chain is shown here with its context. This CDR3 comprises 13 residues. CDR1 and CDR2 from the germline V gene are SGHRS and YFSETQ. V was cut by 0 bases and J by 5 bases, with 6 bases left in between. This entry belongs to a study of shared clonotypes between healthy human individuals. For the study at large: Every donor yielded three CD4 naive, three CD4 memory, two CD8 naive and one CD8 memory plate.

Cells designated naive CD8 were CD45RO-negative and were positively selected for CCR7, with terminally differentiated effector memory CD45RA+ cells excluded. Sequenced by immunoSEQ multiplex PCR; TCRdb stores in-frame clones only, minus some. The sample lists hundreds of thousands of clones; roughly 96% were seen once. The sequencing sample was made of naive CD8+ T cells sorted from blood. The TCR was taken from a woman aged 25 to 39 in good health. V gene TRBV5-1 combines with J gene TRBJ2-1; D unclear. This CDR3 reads CASSLAKNNEQFF. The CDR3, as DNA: TGCGCCAGCAGCTTGGCTAAAAACAATGAGCAGTTCTTC. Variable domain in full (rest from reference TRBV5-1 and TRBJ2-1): KAGVTQTPRYLIKTRGQQVTLSCSPISGHRSVSWYQQTPGQGLQFLFEYFSETQRNKGNFPGRFSGRQFSNSRSEMNVSTLELGDSALYLCASSLAKNNEQFFGPGTRLTVL.